This T cell receptor beta chain was captured in a study of post-analysis software for immune sequencing data. In this sample, this clonotype turned up a few times. TCR beta libraries were prepared from cDNA with unique molecular identifiers. From roughly 1 to 10 million T cells, 400,000 to 650,000 cDNA molecules were obtained. TCRdb reprocessed the PCR reads with MiXCR, giving one entry per CDR3 protein. The table records some 700,000 distinct CDR3 sequences, approximately 60% of them present only once. This TCR derives from a girl aged 2-10 years with multiple sclerosis. The sample was blood.

CDR3 in DNA: TGCGCCAGCAGCCGGATTCTAGCGGGGGGTAAAAATGAGCAGTTCTTC. Amino acid sequence: CASSRILAGGKNEQFF. The V and J genes are TRBV4-3 and TRBJ2-1, with 11 bases matching TRBD2. CDR1 LGHNA and CDR2 YSLEER come from the germline V gene. The CDR3 extends over 16 amino acids. After removal of 4 bases from V and 7 bases from J, the junction contained 9 bases not matched to a gene.